The 2 T cell receptor beta chains in this list originate from one sample, sequenced in a study of T-cell memory formation after mild COVID-19. TCRdb reanalysed the 5' RACE reads using MiXCR and keeps one entry per CDR3 protein. Of hundreds of thousands of distinct CDR3 sequences detected, about 23% appear once; the ten largest clones hold around 13%. The sample taken for sequencing was PBMCs or a T cell subset sorted from them (not recorded which). Receptor source: an adult woman who had mild COVID-19 (a few samples of this study predate the infection). Cell type and time point are not known.

In its sample, this clonotype was seen a few times. The chain carries TRBV18 and TRBJ2-7, with 7 bases matching TRBD1. Germline V CDR1 and CDR2: KGHSH, LQKENI. CDR3 length: 13 amino acids. Germline trimming cut 4 bases from V and 6 bases from J; bases unmatched to any gene: 6. CDR3 bases: TGTGCCAGCTCACAGACAGGGCACAGCGAGCAGTACTTC. Translation: CASSQTGHSEQYF.

The chain couples TRBV7-9 to TRBJ2-5; the match to TRBD1 covers 8 bases. The CDR3 length is 15 residues. V was pared by 5 bases and J by 2 bases, with 7 bases of the junction left unmatched. CDR1 is SEHNR and CDR2 is FQNEAQ in the germline V gene (reference sequence). As DNA, the CDR3 is TGTGCCAGCAGCCCGAGACAGGGGACTCAAGAGACCCAGTACTTC. It codes for CASSPRQGTQETQYF.